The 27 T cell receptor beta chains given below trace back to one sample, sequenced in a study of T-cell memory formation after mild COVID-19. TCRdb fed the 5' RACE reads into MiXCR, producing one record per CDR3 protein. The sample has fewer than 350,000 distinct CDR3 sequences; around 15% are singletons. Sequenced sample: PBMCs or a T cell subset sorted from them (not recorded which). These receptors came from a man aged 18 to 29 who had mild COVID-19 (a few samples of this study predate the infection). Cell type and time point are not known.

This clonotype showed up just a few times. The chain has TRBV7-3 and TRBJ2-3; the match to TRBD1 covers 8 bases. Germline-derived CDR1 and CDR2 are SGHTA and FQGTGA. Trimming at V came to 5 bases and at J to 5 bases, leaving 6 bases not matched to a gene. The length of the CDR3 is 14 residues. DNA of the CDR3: TGTGCCAGCAGCGTCAGGGGGCGGGTAGATACGCAGTATTTT. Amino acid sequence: CASSVRGRVDTQYF.

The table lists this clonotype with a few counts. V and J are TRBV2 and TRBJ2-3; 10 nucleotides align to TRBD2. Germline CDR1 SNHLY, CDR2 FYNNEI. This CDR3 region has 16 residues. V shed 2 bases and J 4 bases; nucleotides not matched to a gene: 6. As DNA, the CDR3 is TGTGCCAGCAGTGAACATTCTAGCGGGGGCCCAGATACGCAGTATTTT. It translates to CASSEHSSGGPDTQYF.

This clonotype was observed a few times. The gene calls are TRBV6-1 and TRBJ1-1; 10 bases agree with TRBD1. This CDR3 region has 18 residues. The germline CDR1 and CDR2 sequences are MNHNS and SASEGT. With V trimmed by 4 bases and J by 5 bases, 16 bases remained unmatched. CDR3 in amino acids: CASSGPGQGWNVRTEAFF. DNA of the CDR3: TGTGCCAGCAGTGGACCGGGACAGGGGTGGAACGTAAGGACTGAAGCTTTCTTT.

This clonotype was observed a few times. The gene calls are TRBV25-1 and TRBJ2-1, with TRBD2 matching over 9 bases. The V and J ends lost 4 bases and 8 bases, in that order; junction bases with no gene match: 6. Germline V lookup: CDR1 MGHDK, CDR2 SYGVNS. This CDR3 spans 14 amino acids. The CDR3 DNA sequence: TGTGCCAGCAGTGTCGCACTAGCGGGCGATGAGCAGTTCTTC. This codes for CASSVALAGDEQFF. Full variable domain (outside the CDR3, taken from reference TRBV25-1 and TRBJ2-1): EADIYQTPRYLVIGTGKKITLECSQTMGHDKMYWYQQDPGMELHLIHYSYGVNSTEKGDLSSESTVSRIRTEHFPLTLESARPSHTSQYLCASSVALAGDEQFFGPGTRLTVL.

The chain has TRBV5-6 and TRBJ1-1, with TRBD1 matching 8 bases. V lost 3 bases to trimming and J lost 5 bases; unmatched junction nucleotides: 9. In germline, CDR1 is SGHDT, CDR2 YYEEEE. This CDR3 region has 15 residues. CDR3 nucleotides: TGTGCCAGCAGCTGGGCGACAGGGGATGGGACTGAAGCTTTCTTT. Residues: CASSWATGDGTEAFF. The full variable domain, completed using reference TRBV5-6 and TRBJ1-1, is DAGVTQSPTHLIKTRGQQVTLRCSPKSGHDTVSWYQQALGQGPQFIFQYYEEEERQRGNFPDRFSGHQFPNYSSELNVNALLLGDSALYLCASSWATGDGTEAFFGQGTRLTVV.

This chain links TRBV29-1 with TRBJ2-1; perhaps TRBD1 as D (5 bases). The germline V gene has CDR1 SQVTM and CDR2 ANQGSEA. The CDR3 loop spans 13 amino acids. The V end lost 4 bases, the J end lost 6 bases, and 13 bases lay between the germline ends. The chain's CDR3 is CSVGPTGGNEQFF. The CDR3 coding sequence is TGCAGCGTTGGTCCCACAGGCGGCAATGAGCAGTTCTTC.

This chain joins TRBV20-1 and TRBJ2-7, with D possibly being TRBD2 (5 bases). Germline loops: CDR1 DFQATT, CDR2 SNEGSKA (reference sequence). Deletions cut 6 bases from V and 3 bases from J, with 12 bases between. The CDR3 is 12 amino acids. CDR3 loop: CSASPGIYEQYV. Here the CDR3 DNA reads TGCAGTGCCAGCCCGGGGATCTACGAGCAGTACGTC.

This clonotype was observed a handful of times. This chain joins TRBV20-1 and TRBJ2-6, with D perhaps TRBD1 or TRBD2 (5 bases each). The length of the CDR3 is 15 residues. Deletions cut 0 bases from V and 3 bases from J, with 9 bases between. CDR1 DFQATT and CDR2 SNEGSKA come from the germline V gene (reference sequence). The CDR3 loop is CSARDTGRGANVLTF. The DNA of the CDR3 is TGCAGTGCTAGAGATACGGGGCGTGGGGCCAACGTCCTGACTTTC.

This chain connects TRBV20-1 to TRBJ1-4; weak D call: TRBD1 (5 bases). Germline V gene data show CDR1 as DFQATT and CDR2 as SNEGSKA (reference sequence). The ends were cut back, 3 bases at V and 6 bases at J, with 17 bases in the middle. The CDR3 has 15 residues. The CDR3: CSARPRQGADEKLFF. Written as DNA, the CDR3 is TGCAGTGCTAGGCCCCGGCAGGGCGCGGATGAAAAACTGTTTTTT.

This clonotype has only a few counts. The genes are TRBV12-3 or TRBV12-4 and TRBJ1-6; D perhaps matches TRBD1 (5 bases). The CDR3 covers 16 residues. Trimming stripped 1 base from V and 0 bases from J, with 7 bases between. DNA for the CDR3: TGTGCCAGCAGTTTAGGGGGCCACTCCTATAATTCACCCCTCCACTTT. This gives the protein CASSLGGHSYNSPLHF.

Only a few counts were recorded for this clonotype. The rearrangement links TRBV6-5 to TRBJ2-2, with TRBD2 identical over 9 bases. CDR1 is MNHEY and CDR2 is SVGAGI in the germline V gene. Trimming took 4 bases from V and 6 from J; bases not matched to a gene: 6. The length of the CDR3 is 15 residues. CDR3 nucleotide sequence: TGTGCCAGCAGTTGGGGAGCGGGGGGCGCCGGGGAGCTGTTTTTT. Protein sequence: CASSWGAGGAGELFF.

The CDR3, as DNA: TGCAGTGCTAACAAACAGGGAAACACTGAAGCTTTCTTT. It encodes CSANKQGNTEAFF. The V gene is TRBV20-1, the J gene TRBJ1-1, with D maybe TRBD1 (6 bases). Trimming pared 4 bases from V and 2 bases from J, leaving 11 bases between. CDR1 is DFQATT and CDR2 is SNEGSKA in the germline V gene (reference sequence). This CDR3 has 13 residues.

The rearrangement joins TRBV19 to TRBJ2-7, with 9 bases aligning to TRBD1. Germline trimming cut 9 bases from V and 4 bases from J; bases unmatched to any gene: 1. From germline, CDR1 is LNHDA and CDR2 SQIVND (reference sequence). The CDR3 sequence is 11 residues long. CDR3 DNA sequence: TGTGCCAGCGGACAGGGGTACGAGCAGTACTTC. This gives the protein CASGQGYEQYF.

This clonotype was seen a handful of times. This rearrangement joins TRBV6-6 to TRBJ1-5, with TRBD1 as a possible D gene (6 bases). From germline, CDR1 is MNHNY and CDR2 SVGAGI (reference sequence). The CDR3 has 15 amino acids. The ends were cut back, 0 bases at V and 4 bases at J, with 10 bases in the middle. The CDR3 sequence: CASSYSMRGNQPQHF. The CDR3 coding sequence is TGTGCCAGCAGTTACTCGATGAGGGGGAATCAGCCCCAGCATTTT.

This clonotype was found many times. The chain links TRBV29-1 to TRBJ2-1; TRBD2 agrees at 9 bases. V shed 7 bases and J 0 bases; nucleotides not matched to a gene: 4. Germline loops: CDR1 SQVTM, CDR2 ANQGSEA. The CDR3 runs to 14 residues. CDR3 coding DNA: TGCAGCGGTCTAGCGGGGAGCTCCTACAATGAGCAGTTCTTC. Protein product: CSGLAGSSYNEQFF.

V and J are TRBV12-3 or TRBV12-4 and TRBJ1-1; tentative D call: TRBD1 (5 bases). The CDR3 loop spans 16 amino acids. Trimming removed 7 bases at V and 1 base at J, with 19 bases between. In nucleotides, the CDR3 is TGTGCCAGCAACCCAGAGGAGTGGGGCACGAACACTGAAGCTTTCTTT. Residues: CASNPEEWGTNTEAFF.

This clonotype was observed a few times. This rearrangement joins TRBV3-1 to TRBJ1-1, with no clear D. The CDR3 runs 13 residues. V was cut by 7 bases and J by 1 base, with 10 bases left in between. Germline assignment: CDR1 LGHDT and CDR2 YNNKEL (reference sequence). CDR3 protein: CASTHSPNTEAFF. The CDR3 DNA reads TGTGCCAGCACCCACAGCCCGAACACTGAAGCTTTCTTT.

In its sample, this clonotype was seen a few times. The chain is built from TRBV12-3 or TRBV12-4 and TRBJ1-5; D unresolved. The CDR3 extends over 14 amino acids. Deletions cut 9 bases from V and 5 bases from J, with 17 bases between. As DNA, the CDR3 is TGTGCCAGAAGAACCAACCCGGGAGATCAGCCCCAGCATTTT. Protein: CARRTNPGDQPQHF.

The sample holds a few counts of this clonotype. In DNA, the CDR3 is TGCGCCAGCAGCCAGACTAGCACAGATACGCAGTATTTT. This gives the protein CASSQTSTDTQYF. This chain joins TRBV4-1 and TRBJ2-3, with no clear D. The germline V gene has CDR1 MGHRA and CDR2 YSYEKL. The CDR3 contains 13 residues. V gave up 3 bases and J gave up 0 bases, with 4 bases separating them.

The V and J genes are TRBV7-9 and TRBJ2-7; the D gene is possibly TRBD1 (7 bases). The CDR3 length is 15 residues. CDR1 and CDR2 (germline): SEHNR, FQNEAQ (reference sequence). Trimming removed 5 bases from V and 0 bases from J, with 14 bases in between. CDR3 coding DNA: TGTGCCAGCAGCCAGGGGGGTAAACCCTCCTACGAGCAGTACGTC. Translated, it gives CASSQGGKPSYEQYV.

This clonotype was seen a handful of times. CDR3 sequence: CASSLANTDTQYF. DNA of the CDR3: TGTGCCAGCAGCTTGGCCAACACAGATACGCAGTATTTT. V gene TRBV5-4 combines with J gene TRBJ2-3; D remains unclear. Trimming removed 0 bases from V and 2 bases from J, with 4 bases in between. Germline loops: CDR1 SGHNT, CDR2 YYREEE (reference sequence). The CDR3 runs to 13 residues.

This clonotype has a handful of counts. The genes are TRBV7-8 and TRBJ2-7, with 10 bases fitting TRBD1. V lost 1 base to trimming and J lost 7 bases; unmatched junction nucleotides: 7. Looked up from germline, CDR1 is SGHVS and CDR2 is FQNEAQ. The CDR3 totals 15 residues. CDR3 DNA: TGTGCCAGCAGCTTAGGGGGACCGGGACAGGGGGAGCAGTACTTC. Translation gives CASSLGGPGQGEQYF.

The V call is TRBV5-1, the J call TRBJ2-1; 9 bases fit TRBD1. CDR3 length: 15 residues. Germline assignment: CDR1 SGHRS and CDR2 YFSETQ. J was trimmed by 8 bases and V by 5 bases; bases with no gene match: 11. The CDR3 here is CASRGSGQGWDEQFF. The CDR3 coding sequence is TGCGCCAGCAGGGGGTCGGGACAGGGATGGGATGAGCAGTTCTTC. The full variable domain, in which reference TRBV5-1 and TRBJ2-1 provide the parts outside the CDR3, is KAGVTQTPRYLIKTRGQQVTLSCSPISGHRSVSWYQQTPGQGLQFLFEYFSETQRNKGNFPGRFSGRQFSNSRSEMNVSTLELGDSALYLCASRGSGQGWDEQFFGPGTRLTVL.

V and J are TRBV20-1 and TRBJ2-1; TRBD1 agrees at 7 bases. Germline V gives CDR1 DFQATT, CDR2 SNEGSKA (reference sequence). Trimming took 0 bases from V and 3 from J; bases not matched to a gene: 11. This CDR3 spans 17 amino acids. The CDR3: CSARDLEAGTDYNEQFF. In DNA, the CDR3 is TGCAGTGCTAGAGATCTCGAGGCAGGGACAGACTACAATGAGCAGTTCTTC.

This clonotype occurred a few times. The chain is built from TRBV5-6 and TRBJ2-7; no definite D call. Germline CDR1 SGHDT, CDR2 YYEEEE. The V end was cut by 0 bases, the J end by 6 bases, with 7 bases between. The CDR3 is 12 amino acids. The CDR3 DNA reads TGTGCCAGCAGCTTGGGATCATCCGAGCAGTACGTC. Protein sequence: CASSLGSSEQYV.

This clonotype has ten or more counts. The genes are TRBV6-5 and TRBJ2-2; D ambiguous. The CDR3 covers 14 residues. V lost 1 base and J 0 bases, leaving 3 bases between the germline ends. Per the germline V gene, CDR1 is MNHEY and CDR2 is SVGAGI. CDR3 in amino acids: CASSYFSNTGELFF. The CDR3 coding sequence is TGTGCCAGCAGTTACTTTTCGAACACCGGGGAGCTGTTTTTT.

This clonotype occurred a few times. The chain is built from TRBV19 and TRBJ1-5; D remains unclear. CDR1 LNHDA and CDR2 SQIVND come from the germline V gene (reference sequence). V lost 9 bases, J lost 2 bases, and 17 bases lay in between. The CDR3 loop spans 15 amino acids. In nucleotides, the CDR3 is TGTGCCAGCGTCCCCCGCGGGCAGGGCAATCAGCCCCAGCATTTT. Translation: CASVPRGQGNQPQHF.